The clone carrying this T cell receptor (beta chain) was counted between two and nine times. This sample is part of a study of blood T cell repertoires in COVID-19. Study overall: T cells, B-cell-depleted T cells, or PBMCs provided the cDNA or gDNA that served as material.

Authors' processing steps: Reference gene primers were amplified, and this amplification served to estimate nucleated cell counts. Generated by immunoSEQ multiplex PCR, the TCRdb table keeps only in-frame clones and is missing some. V and J calls and clone size are copied from that table; D and trimming were computed from the DNA. In the table there are 180,000 or so clones, over 70% of which are singletons. Enrollees, about 18 to 100 years old, lived in fewer than 25 US areas. The study counted Cohort 3 donors as recovered given two negative PCRs, clearance, or symptom resolution. The receptor was derived from a woman aged 60 to 75 who had recovered from COVID-19. The sample comprised PBMCs or T cells enriched from blood (not recorded which).

In DNA, the CDR3 is TGCGCCAGCCTGGGACAGGGCTACACCTTC. As protein: CASLGQGYTF. This chain links TRBV23-1 with TRBJ1-2, with 7 bases identical to TRBD1. TRBV23-1 carries the ORF label, with uncertain function. The trim removed 8 bases at V and 8 bases at J, leaving 2 bases unmatched. The CDR3 runs 10 residues.